The following is a T cell receptor (beta chain) sequence with its context. The entry originates in a study of blood T cell repertoires in COVID-19. This CDR3 has 16 amino acids. J gave up 4 bases and V 7 bases, and 10 bases lay outside the gene matches. The V gene's germline CDR1 is MRHNA and CDR2 SNTAGT. Here immunoSEQ multiplex PCR was the method, and the copy in TCRdb shows in-frame clones only, minus some. The data hold over 300,000 clones, with 80% to 90% observed a single time. The sample was peripheral blood. The chain links TRBV6-4 to TRBJ1-5; 10 bases line up with TRBD1. The clonotype comes from a woman between 50 and 59 years old with acute or convalescent COVID-19. CDR3 in DNA: TGTGCCAGCATTAAGTGGACAGGGGGTAGGAATCAGCCCCAGCATTTT. Translation gives CASIKWTGGRNQPQHF.